The 2 T cell receptor beta chains below come from one sample, sequenced in a study of beta chain features in type 1 diabetes. Reverse transcribing all isolated RNA meant expressed TCRB transcripts were sequenced. Clones were sequenced by immunoSEQ multiplex PCR, and TCRdb holds only the in-frame ones, with some missing. The sample has 400,000 to 550,000 clones, about an eighth seen once. The sample comprised naive CD4+ T cells from blood. The receptor source for this set is a young woman in good health.

The gene calls are TRBV28 and TRBJ2-1; TRBD1 matches at 8 bases. Germline CDR1 and CDR2: MDHEN and SYDVKM. The CDR3 length is 15 residues. V lost 5 bases and J lost 8; bases outside the gene matches: 11. This chain's CDR3 is CASSPRGQASDEQFF. Here the CDR3 DNA reads TGTGCCAGCAGTCCTAGGGGACAGGCCAGCGATGAGCAGTTCTTC.

This clone came up a few times. The chain uses TRBV25-1 and TRBJ2-1; D might be TRBD1 (6 bases). The CDR3 sequence is 17 residues long. Germline assignment: CDR1 MGHDK and CDR2 SYGVNS. Trimming removed 2 bases from V and 0 bases from J, with 14 bases in between. CDR3 sequence: CASSETGQIYSYNEQFF. The DNA for the CDR3 is TGTGCCAGCAGTGAAACCGGACAGATCTACTCCTACAATGAGCAGTTCTTC. The full variable domain, with the rest looked up from reference TRBV25-1 and TRBJ2-1, is EADIYQTPRYLVIGTGKKITLECSQTMGHDKMYWYQQDPGMELHLIHYSYGVNSTEKGDLSSESTVSRIRTEHFPLTLESARPSHTSQYLCASSETGQIYSYNEQFFGPGTRLTVL.